This passage covers 9 T cell receptor beta chains from one sample sequenced in a study of beta chain features in type 1 diabetes. The investigators reverse transcribed all of the isolated RNA, so they sequenced expressed TCRB transcripts. Libraries were prepared by immunoSEQ multiplex PCR; TCRdb keeps only in-frame clonotypes and omits some of them. The table shows some 140,000 clones, with 9% to 9.5% occurring only once. The sequencing input was central memory CD4+ T cells from blood. The receptors derive from a man in his late teens or twenties in good health.

The table lists this clone with a few counts. The chain combines TRBV7-7 with TRBJ2-7; D perhaps matches TRBD1 (6 bases). Germline V gene sequence: CDR1 SSHAT, CDR2 FNYEAQ (reference sequence). This CDR3 is built from 14 residues. V was cut by 5 bases and J by 4 bases, with 15 bases left in between. The CDR3 bases are TGTGCCAGCAGCCCCGGACAGTCAGCTTACGAGCAGTACTTC. Its translation: CASSPGQSAYEQYF.

As regards this clone: A read error may account for a junction end that differs from germline. The V and J genes are TRBV7-2 and TRBJ2-7; 12 bases are shared with TRBD2. Germline V gives CDR1 SGHTA, CDR2 FQGNSA. This CDR3 region has 15 residues. The CDR3 here is CASSLNLAGGYGQYF. Here the CDR3 DNA reads TGTGCCAGCAGCTTAAACCTAGCGGGGGGGTACGGGCAGTACTTC.

This clone was detected a few times. The gene calls are TRBV2 and TRBJ1-6; a possible D gene is TRBD1 (5 bases). Per the germline V gene, CDR1 is SNHLY and CDR2 is FYNNEI. This CDR3 has 13 residues. The germline V and J ends were trimmed by 8 bases and 6 bases, with 11 bases remaining between them. The CDR3 is CASSSQGNSPLHF. CDR3 sequence (DNA): TGTGCCAGCTCCTCGCAGGGTAATTCACCCCTCCACTTT.

This clone was detected only a few times. The V gene is TRBV11-2, the J gene TRBJ2-2; a weak D match, TRBD1 (6 bases). Trimming shortened V by 4 bases and J by 4 bases, and 16 bases separated the two germline ends. This CDR3 spans 16 amino acids. Germline CDR1 SGHAT, CDR2 FQNNGV. The CDR3 reads CASSSGWQGSTGELFF. CDR3 coding DNA: TGTGCCAGCAGCTCGGGTTGGCAGGGGAGCACCGGGGAGCTGTTTTTT.

The chain has TRBV5-1 and TRBJ2-3, with TRBD2 matching over 7 bases. Germline CDR1 SGHRS, CDR2 YFSETQ. The CDR3 consists of 14 residues. The trim removed 3 bases at V and 2 bases at J, leaving 3 bases unmatched. CDR3 sequence reads: CASSWGLFTDTQYF. The DNA for the CDR3 is TGCGCCAGCAGCTGGGGACTATTCACAGATACGCAGTATTTT.

The V and J genes are TRBV7-2 and TRBJ2-5, with a weak D call TRBD1 (6 bases). The CDR3 is 13 residues long. Deletions cut 6 bases from V and 6 bases from J, with 14 bases between. Germline V CDR1 and CDR2: SGHTA, FQGNSA. This chain's CDR3 is CASSLSQGKTQYF. In DNA form, the CDR3 reads TGTGCCAGCAGTTTGTCACAGGGAAAGACCCAGTACTTC.

There are a few counts of this clone. CDR3 nucleotide sequence: TGTGCCAGCAGCGTCGGGGGGGCTCAAGATACGCAGTATTTT. This gives the protein CASSVGGAQDTQYF. The chain combines TRBV9 with TRBJ2-3; 8 nucleotides agree with TRBD2. This CDR3 spans 14 amino acids. CDR1 is SGDLS, CDR2 YYNGEE, per germline. V gave up 2 bases and J gave up 5 bases; unmatched junction bases: 4.

This clone was detected a few times. The genes are TRBV4-2 and TRBJ2-5, with TRBD1 identical over 7 bases. Germline V gene sequence: CDR1 LGHNA, CDR2 YNFKEQ. The CDR3 runs to 16 residues. V gave up 4 bases and J gave up 2 bases; unmatched junction bases: 10. The CDR3: CASSPAEGTVQETQYF. For the CDR3, the DNA is TGTGCCAGCAGCCCGGCGGAAGGGACAGTACAAGAGACCCAGTACTTC.

The chain uses TRBV20-1 and TRBJ1-2; D call uncertain. This CDR3 has 8 residues. Germline V lookup: CDR1 DFQATT, CDR2 SNEGSKA (reference sequence). The CDR3 DNA sequence: TGCATGAAGGAGGGCTACACCTTC. Protein: CMKEGYTF.